The rows below give T cell receptor beta chains drawn from one sample of a study of T cells expressing NK-cell markers. No DNA is given; TCRdb re-called the 5' RACE reads and lists each CDR3 protein once. The sample spans about 460,000 distinct CDR3 sequences; the ten largest clones claim under 1.5%. Sequenced sample: blood T cells: a sorted CD56 or NKG2C T cell subset, CD4+ or CD8+ T cells, or bulk PBMC T cells (not recorded which). The receptor set was obtained from a woman between 45 and 65 years old in good health. Both conserved end residues are part of each CDR3. The order of the fields is J gene, V gene, CDR3 protein.

j_gene: TRBJ2-4
v_gene: TRBV2
CDR3aa: CASSEGGIQYF

j_gene: TRBJ2-7
v_gene: TRBV10-3
CDR3aa: CAIRPAGGMSYEQYF

j_gene: TRBJ2-5
v_gene: TRBV5-6
CDR3aa: CASSLLPTRQETQYF

j_gene: TRBJ1-1
v_gene: TRBV14
CDR3aa: CASSQGFQGSAEAFF

j_gene: TRBJ1-4
v_gene: TRBV4-1
CDR3aa: CASSQRTAGATNEKLFF

j_gene: TRBJ2-2
v_gene: TRBV27
CDR3aa: CASSQLQDTGELFF

j_gene: TRBJ2-5
v_gene: TRBV10-3
CDR3aa: CAISGLAGGIETQYF

j_gene: TRBJ1-2
v_gene: TRBV5-1
CDR3aa: CASSRMTGGLDGYTF

j_gene: TRBJ1-5
v_gene: TRBV20-1
CDR3aa: CSASGGVVGNQPQHF

j_gene: TRBJ2-1
v_gene: TRBV20-1
CDR3aa: CSARDPWASGDNEQFF

j_gene: TRBJ2-1
v_gene: TRBV24-1
CDR3aa: CATMGPKGNEQFF

j_gene: TRBJ2-7
v_gene: TRBV5-1
CDR3aa: CASSLTGSYEQYF

j_gene: TRBJ1-2
v_gene: TRBV9
CDR3aa: CASSVGVGLYGYTF

j_gene: TRBJ2-1
v_gene: TRBV11-3
CDR3aa: CASSLRLAGDEQFF

j_gene: TRBJ1-1
v_gene: TRBV5-1
CDR3aa: CASSGTGGKGNTEAFF

j_gene: TRBJ2-1
v_gene: TRBV20-1
CDR3aa: CSAIQLAGANNEQFF

j_gene: TRBJ2-7
v_gene: TRBV3-1
CDR3aa: CASSSTWGSYEQYF

j_gene: TRBJ1-1
v_gene: TRBV30
CDR3aa: CAWSTRSGGTEAFF

j_gene: TRBJ2-3
v_gene: TRBV7-6
CDR3aa: CASSLGWRGGSTDTQYF

j_gene: TRBJ2-7
v_gene: TRBV29-1
CDR3aa: CSTGSGIGYEQYF

j_gene: TRBJ2-3
v_gene: TRBV12-3/TRBV12-4
CDR3aa: CASSQVLATSTDTQYF

j_gene: TRBJ1-1
v_gene: TRBV7-2
CDR3aa: CASSKVRRDTEAFF

j_gene: TRBJ1-2
v_gene: TRBV5-6
CDR3aa: CASSLGSGQGYGYTF

j_gene: TRBJ2-7
v_gene: TRBV4-1
CDR3aa: CASSQHHFPVGYEQYF

j_gene: TRBJ2-5
v_gene: TRBV5-4
CDR3aa: CASSFYGPSGRRETQYF

j_gene: TRBJ2-5
v_gene: TRBV7-3
CDR3aa: CASSPDRGQETQYF

j_gene: TRBJ1-1
v_gene: TRBV11-2
CDR3aa: CASSATGGFTFF

j_gene: TRBJ2-5
v_gene: TRBV12-3/TRBV12-4
CDR3aa: CASSRDSVSRQETQYF

j_gene: TRBJ1-3
v_gene: TRBV20-1
CDR3aa: CSVSMDPGNTIYF

j_gene: TRBJ2-1
v_gene: TRBV7-9
CDR3aa: CASSRGTSGGHNEQFF

j_gene: TRBJ2-1
v_gene: TRBV6-1
CDR3aa: CASSLAGTSGPNEQFF

j_gene: TRBJ2-7
v_gene: TRBV5-1
CDR3aa: CASSRGTSGRYEQYF

j_gene: TRBJ2-2
v_gene: TRBV5-5
CDR3aa: CASSLGIFRTSGSRTGELFF

j_gene: TRBJ2-4
v_gene: TRBV20-1
CDR3aa: CSAQDRGLNIQYF

j_gene: TRBJ2-7
v_gene: TRBV28
CDR3aa: CASRREVFDYEQYF

j_gene: TRBJ2-3
v_gene: TRBV6-1
CDR3aa: CASSATGGVDTQYF

j_gene: TRBJ2-1
v_gene: TRBV20-1
CDR3aa: CSAPDRNNEQFF

j_gene: TRBJ1-5
v_gene: TRBV24-1
CDR3aa: CATASARGNQPQHF

j_gene: TRBJ2-5
v_gene: TRBV3-1
CDR3aa: CASSRTSGQETQYF

j_gene: TRBJ2-1
v_gene: TRBV5-1
CDR3aa: CASSLPTRGDSYNEQFF

j_gene: TRBJ1-5
v_gene: TRBV3-1
CDR3aa: CASSQDQGGEGQPQHF

j_gene: TRBJ2-5
v_gene: TRBV29-1
CDR3aa: CSVGPRLQETQYF

j_gene: TRBJ2-5
v_gene: TRBV18
CDR3aa: CASSREETQYF

j_gene: TRBJ1-5
v_gene: TRBV6-6
CDR3aa: CASSYGEGTQPQHF

j_gene: TRBJ1-4
v_gene: TRBV25-1
CDR3aa: CASSGDATNEKLFF

j_gene: TRBJ1-5
v_gene: TRBV12-3/TRBV12-4
CDR3aa: CASSSHTGAQGNQPQHF

j_gene: TRBJ1-2
v_gene: TRBV11-2
CDR3aa: CASSLASTLYGYTF

j_gene: TRBJ2-3
v_gene: TRBV19
CDR3aa: CASSPTGGVTDTQYF

j_gene: TRBJ1-1
v_gene: TRBV7-9
CDR3aa: CASAKEGNTEAFF

j_gene: TRBJ2-2
v_gene: TRBV7-7
CDR3aa: CASSLGGSGTTGELFF